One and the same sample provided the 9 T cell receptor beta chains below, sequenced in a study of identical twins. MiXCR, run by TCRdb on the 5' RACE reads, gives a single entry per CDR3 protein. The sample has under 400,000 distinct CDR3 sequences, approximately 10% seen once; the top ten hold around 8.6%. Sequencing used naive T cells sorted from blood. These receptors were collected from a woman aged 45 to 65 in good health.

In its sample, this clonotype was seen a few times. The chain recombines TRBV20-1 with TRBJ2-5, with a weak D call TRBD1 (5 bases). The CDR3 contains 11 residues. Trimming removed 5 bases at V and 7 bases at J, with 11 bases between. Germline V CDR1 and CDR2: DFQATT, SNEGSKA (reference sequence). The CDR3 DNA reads TGCAGTGCTTTCGAAGGGGCGACCCAGTACTTC. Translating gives CSAFEGATQYF.

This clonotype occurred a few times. The chain's CDR3 is CATSDRRQDQETQYF. The DNA for the CDR3 is TGTGCCACCAGTGACCGGAGACAGGACCAAGAGACCCAGTACTTC. This rearrangement joins TRBV24-1 to TRBJ2-5; D possibly corresponds to TRBD1 (6 bases). V was trimmed by 4 bases and J by 0 bases, leaving 11 bases between them. The CDR3 length is 15 residues. The germline V gene encodes CDR1 KGHDR and CDR2 SFDVKD.

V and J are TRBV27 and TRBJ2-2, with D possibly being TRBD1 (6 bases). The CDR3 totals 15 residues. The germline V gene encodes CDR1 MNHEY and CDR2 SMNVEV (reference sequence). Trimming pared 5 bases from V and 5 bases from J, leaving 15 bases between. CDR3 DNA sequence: TGTGCCAGCAGTGCCCCAGGGGAGAATACCGGGGAGCTGTTTTTT. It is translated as CASSAPGENTGELFF.

The CDR3 nucleotides read TGTGCCAGTTACCGATCTGGTGGCTACACCTTC. Translated, it gives CASYRSGGYTF. V gene TRBV28 combines with J gene TRBJ1-2; D gene ambiguous. Deletions cut 9 bases from V and 7 bases from J, with 12 bases between. Germline CDR1 and CDR2: MDHEN and SYDVKM. The CDR3 is 11 amino acids.

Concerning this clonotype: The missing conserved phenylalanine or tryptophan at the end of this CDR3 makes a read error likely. The CDR3 loop reads CSVAEGAAIQETQYS. The CDR3 DNA is TGCAGCGTGGCCGAGGGGGCGGCAATACAAGAGACCCAGTACTCC. V usage is TRBV29-1 and J usage is TRBJ2-5; 7 bases are a match to TRBD1. The junction had 12 bases not matched to a gene; V was cut back by 6 bases and J by 2 bases. This CDR3 has 15 residues. CDR1 is SQVTM, CDR2 ANQGSEA, per germline.

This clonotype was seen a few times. The CDR3: CAISETGSPLNTGELFF. CDR3 nucleotides: TGTGCCATCAGTGAGACAGGGTCGCCCTTGAACACCGGGGAGCTGTTTTTT. The rearrangement uses TRBV10-3 and TRBJ2-2; maybe TRBD1 (6 bases). V lost 2 bases to trimming and J lost 1 base, with 14 bases between them. CDR1 and CDR2 from the germline V gene are ENHRY and SYGVKD. CDR3 length equals 17 residues.

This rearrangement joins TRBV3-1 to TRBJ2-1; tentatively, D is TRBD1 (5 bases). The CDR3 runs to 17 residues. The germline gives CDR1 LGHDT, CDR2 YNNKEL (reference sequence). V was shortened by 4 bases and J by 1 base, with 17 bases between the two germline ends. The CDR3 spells CASSLLLGSGSYNEQFF. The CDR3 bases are TGTGCCAGCAGCCTTTTGTTAGGGTCAGGGTCCTACAATGAGCAGTTCTTC.

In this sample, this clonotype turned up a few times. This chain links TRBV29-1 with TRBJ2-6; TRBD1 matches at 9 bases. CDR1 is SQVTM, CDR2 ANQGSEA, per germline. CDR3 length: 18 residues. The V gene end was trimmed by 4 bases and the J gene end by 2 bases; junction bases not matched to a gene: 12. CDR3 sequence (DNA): TGCAGCGTTGGGGTGGTCGGGACAGGGAGGACTGGGGCCAACGTCCTGACTTTC. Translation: CSVGVVGTGRTGANVLTF.

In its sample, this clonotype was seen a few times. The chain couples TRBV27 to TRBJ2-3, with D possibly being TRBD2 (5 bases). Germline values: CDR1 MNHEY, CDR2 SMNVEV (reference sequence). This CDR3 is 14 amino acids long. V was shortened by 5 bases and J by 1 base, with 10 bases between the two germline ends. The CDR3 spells CASSPPRGTDTQYF. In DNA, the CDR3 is TGTGCCAGCAGTCCCCCGCGGGGCACAGATACGCAGTATTTT.